A single sample is the source of the 23 T cell receptor beta chains below, sequenced in a study of Tregs in tolerant kidney transplant recipients. Data came from immunoSEQ multiplex PCR; TCRdb stores just in-frame clones and leaves some out. The profile shows about 81,000 clones, 91% of them singletons. Related graft donors supplied nonmyeloablative bone marrow transplants, and mixed chimerism was transient. Here the sequenced sample was CD4+ T cells from blood (PBMCs), taken 24 months after the transplant. These receptors were collected from a human patient who received a combined kidney and bone marrow transplant. Some T cells may be graft donor cells.

V gene TRBV7-3 combines with J gene TRBJ1-1; weak D call: TRBD1 (5 bases). The germline V gene has CDR1 SGHTA and CDR2 FQGTGA. Trimming removed 4 bases from V and 1 base from J, with 10 bases in between. This CDR3 region has 14 residues. The CDR3 bases are TGTGCCAGCAGCTCCTCTCAGGGGAACACTGAAGCTTTCTTT. Its translation: CASSSSQGNTEAFF.

J is TRBJ2-5 and V is TRBV6-6; 7 bases map to TRBD2. The length of the CDR3 is 11 residues. CDR1 and CDR2 from the germline V gene are MNHNY and SVGAGI (reference sequence). The ends lost 10 bases at V and 5 bases at J; junction bases unmatched: 4. Written as DNA, the CDR3 is TGTGCCACCGGGGGGAGCGAGACCCAGTACTTC. Protein: CATGGSETQYF.

The J gene is TRBJ1-1, the V gene TRBV7-8; 7 bases agree with TRBD1. This CDR3 comprises 16 residues. Trimming took 1 base from V and 5 from J; bases not matched to a gene: 10. Per the germline V gene, CDR1 is SGHVS and CDR2 is FQNEAQ. CDR3 in amino acids: CASSLGTTGIRTEAFF. The CDR3 nucleotides read TGTGCCAGCAGCTTAGGAACGACAGGGATCAGAACTGAAGCTTTCTTT.

V usage is TRBV10-3 and J usage is TRBJ2-1; 11 bases fit TRBD2. Germline trimming cut 6 bases from V and 5 bases from J; bases unmatched to any gene: 6. The CDR3 contains 15 residues. CDR1 and CDR2 from the germline V gene are ENHRY and SYGVKD. The DNA for the CDR3 is TGTGCCATCAGAACCGGGACTAGCGGAGACAATGAGCAGTTCTTC. Amino acids: CAIRTGTSGDNEQFF.

The rearrangement joins TRBV5-1 to TRBJ1-6; 7 bases agree with TRBD1. The junction had 9 bases not matched to a gene; V was cut back by 2 bases and J by 7 bases. Germline V gene lookup returns CDR1 SGHRS and CDR2 YFSETQ. The CDR3 is 16 amino acids. The DNA for the CDR3 is TGCGCCAGCAGCTTAAATGACAGGGTGGTGAATTCACCCCTCCACTTT. As protein: CASSLNDRVVNSPLHF.

This clone showed up just once. This sequence joins TRBV30 and TRBJ1-2; D uncertain. V lost 0 bases, J lost 4 bases, and 6 bases lay in between. There are 12 residues in the CDR3. Germline values: CDR1 GTSNPN, CDR2 SVGIG (reference sequence). CDR3 bases: TGTGCCTGGAGTGTGTCGGTCTATGGCTACACCTTC. It specifies CAWSVSVYGYTF.

The J gene is TRBJ2-5, the V gene TRBV30; 15 bases line up with TRBD2. With 2 bases clipped from V and 9 bases from J, the junction kept 10 bases outside the gene matches. Germline lookup yields CDR1 GTSNPN and CDR2 SVGIG (reference sequence). CDR3 size: 16 residues. The CDR3 is CAWSRGLAGGWGAQYF. Here the CDR3 DNA reads TGTGCCTGGAGTCGGGGACTAGCGGGAGGCTGGGGGGCCCAGTACTTC.

V usage is TRBV6-5 and J usage is TRBJ2-2; D is uncertain. Between the trimmed V and J ends, which lost 2 bases and 0 bases, there was a span of 10 bases. The CDR3 has 16 amino acids. The germline CDR1 and CDR2 sequences are MNHEY and SVGAGI. Written as DNA, the CDR3 is TGTGCCAGCAGTTACGTGACAACATCGAACACCGGGGAGCTGTTTTTT. It is translated as CASSYVTTSNTGELFF.

This clone occurred once. V and J are TRBV6-6 and TRBJ2-1, with a possible D match to TRBD1 (5 bases). V shed 10 bases and J shed 2 bases, with 15 bases lying between them. Germline loops: CDR1 MNHNY, CDR2 SVGAGI (reference sequence). CDR3 length: 14 amino acids. The CDR3 DNA follows: TGTGCCACCGCCCCCAGGGTCCCCTACAATGAGCAGTTCTTC. It yields the protein CATAPRVPYNEQFF.

CDR3 nucleotide sequence: TGCGCCAGCACTGACAGCCAAGAGACCCAGTACTTC. Encoded protein: CASTDSQETQYF. This sequence joins TRBV5-1 and TRBJ2-5; TRBD1 might be the D (5 bases). This CDR3 region has 12 residues. V dropped 6 bases and J dropped 1 base, with 7 bases sitting between them. Germline CDR1 is SGHRS and CDR2 is YFSETQ.

The CDR3 nucleotides read TGTGCCAGCAGCCGATCCTTTGGACAGGGGGCGGGGAATGAGCAGTTCTTC. Its translation is CASSRSFGQGAGNEQFF. V is TRBV7-2 and J is TRBJ2-1; 11 nucleotides match TRBD1. CDR1 and CDR2 (germline): SGHTA, FQGNSA. This CDR3 spans 17 amino acids. V lost 5 bases and J lost 7; bases outside the gene matches: 13.

The rearrangement uses TRBV6-5 and TRBJ2-3, with D perhaps TRBD2 (5 bases). The V gene lost 2 bases and the J gene lost 2 bases, with 8 bases spanning the gap. CDR3 size: 14 residues. From germline, CDR1 is MNHEY and CDR2 SVGAGI. Written as DNA, the CDR3 is TGTGCCAGCAGTTACCGAGGGCCCACAGATACGCAGTATTTT. Its protein product is CASSYRGPTDTQYF.

The CDR3 reads CASTMTGSDTQYF. In nucleotides, the CDR3 is TGTGCCAGCACTATGACAGGCTCGGATACGCAGTATTTT. The V gene is TRBV6-5, the J gene TRBJ2-3, with D possibly TRBD1 on 6 matching bases. The V gene's germline CDR1 is MNHEY and CDR2 SVGAGI. The CDR3 extends over 13 amino acids. The V gene lost 7 bases and the J gene lost 6 bases, with 14 bases spanning the gap.

The J gene is TRBJ2-5, the V gene TRBV5-4; 12 bases agree with TRBD2. V lost 4 bases to trimming and J lost 5 bases; unmatched junction nucleotides: 9. The germline V gene encodes CDR1 SGHNT and CDR2 YYREEE (reference sequence). The CDR3 loop spans 16 amino acids. CDR3: CASSPGLAGLFETQYF. CDR3 coding DNA: TGTGCCAGCAGCCCCGGACTAGCGGGACTTTTTGAGACCCAGTACTTC.

V gene TRBV7-6 combines with J gene TRBJ2-7, with D possibly being TRBD2 (6 bases). The CDR3 runs 13 residues. Germline values: CDR1 SGHVS, CDR2 FNYEAQ. V lost 3 bases, J lost 3 bases, and 9 bases lay in between. CDR3 sequence reads: CASSFTSFYEQYF. The CDR3 DNA sequence: TGTGCCAGCAGCTTTACTAGCTTCTACGAGCAGTACTTC.

The V call is TRBV21-1, the J call TRBJ1-1; whether TRBD1, the table's D call, matches the DNA was not checked. TRBV21-1 is a listed pseudogene. This CDR3 spans 15 amino acids. The CDR3 reads CASSKRGTGVTEAFF. The CDR3 nucleotides are TGTGCCAGCAGCAAGCGAGGGACAGGGGTTACTGAAGCTTTCTTT.

The V call is TRBV5-1, the J call TRBJ2-3; 8 bases align to TRBD1. The CDR3 extends over 15 amino acids. V was pared by 4 bases and J by 0 bases, with 4 bases of the junction left unmatched. Germline V gene data show CDR1 as SGHRS and CDR2 as YFSETQ. The CDR3 nucleotides read TGCGCCAGCAGCCAGCGACAGGGGAGCACAGATACGCAGTATTTT. This gives the protein CASSQRQGSTDTQYF.

The rearrangement uses TRBV5-4 and TRBJ2-7; D call uncertain. The length of the CDR3 is 16 residues. Germline CDR1 and CDR2: SGHNT and YYREEE (reference sequence). Trimming removed 0 bases from V and 0 bases from J, with 13 bases in between. This CDR3 is CASSLDPPQSSYEQYF. DNA of the CDR3: TGTGCCAGCAGCTTGGATCCTCCACAGAGCTCCTACGAGCAGTACTTC.

The chain employs TRBV7-8 and TRBJ2-1, with a weak D call TRBD2 (6 bases). Germline V gives CDR1 SGHVS, CDR2 FQNEAQ. The CDR3 contains 19 residues. Trimming left V 0 bases short and J 15 bases short, with 33 bases between. The CDR3 sequence is CASSLALSGVPGDRRRAFF. In nucleotides, the CDR3 is TGTGCCAGCAGCTTAGCGCTGAGTGGAGTACCGGGAGATCGACGAAGGGCGTTCTTC.

V is TRBV7-2 and J is TRBJ2-5; D not certain. V was shortened by 5 bases and J by 5 bases, with 9 bases between the two germline ends. The CDR3 consists of 12 residues. The germline V gene encodes CDR1 SGHTA and CDR2 FQGNSA. The CDR3 sequence is CASSQVQETQYF. The CDR3 bases are TGTGCCAGCAGCCAGGTCCAGGAGACCCAGTACTTC.

V is TRBV5-4 and J is TRBJ2-7, with 10 bases matching TRBD1. With 4 bases clipped from V and 5 bases from J, the junction kept 9 bases outside the gene matches. This CDR3 has 15 residues. Germline loops: CDR1 SGHNT, CDR2 YYREEE (reference sequence). The CDR3: CASSVWDRGNNEQYF. DNA of the CDR3: TGTGCCAGCAGCGTGTGGGACAGGGGCAACAACGAGCAGTACTTC.

This clone has a handful of counts. The J gene is TRBJ1-3, the V gene TRBV27; D may be TRBD1 (5 bases). The ends were cut back, 6 bases at V and 15 bases at J, with 9 bases in the middle. This CDR3 is 9 amino acids long. Germline CDR1 and CDR2: MNHEY and SMNVEV (reference sequence). The CDR3 is CASRPDKYF. In DNA form, the CDR3 reads TGTGCCAGCAGACCGGACAAATATTTT.

The chain carries TRBV15 and TRBJ2-5; D gene unclear. Germline V CDR1 and CDR2: LNHNV, YYDKDF (reference sequence). V lost 0 bases, J lost 2 bases, and 4 bases lay in between. This CDR3 contains 13 residues. The CDR3 sequence: CATSREAQETQYF. The CDR3 nucleotides are TGTGCCACCAGCAGAGAAGCTCAAGAGACCCAGTACTTC.